A single sample is the source of the 32 T cell receptor beta chains below, sequenced in a study of T cells in severe cutaneous drug reactions. Carbamazepine had induced Stevens-Johnson syndrome or toxic epidermal necrolysis in the sequenced donors. Bulk and single-cell libraries used iRepertoire multiplex PCR with TCR subtype-specific primers. For each CDR3 protein, TCRdb gives one entry from its re-call of the multiplex PCR reads, without DNA. The table lists 10,000 or so distinct CDR3 sequences, with 21% in the top ten. The source material was cells from a skin blister. Receptors originate from a human donor with Stevens-Johnson syndrome, a severe cutaneous drug reaction.

The chain is built from TRBV28 and TRBJ2-7; the TCRdb D gene call, TRBD1, has no DNA to confirm it. The CDR3 has 14 amino acids. The germline V gene encodes CDR1 MDHEN and CDR2 SYDVKM. CDR3: CASTTPGNSYEQYF. Using reference TRBV28 and TRBJ2-7 for the parts outside the CDR3, the full variable domain is DVKVTQSSRYLVKRTGEKVFLECVQDMDHENMFWYRQDPGLGLRLIYFSYDVKMKEKGDIPEGYSVSREKKERFSLILESASTNQTSMYLCASTTPGNSYEQYFGPGTRLTVT.

The chain employs TRBV20-1 and TRBJ1-2. The CDR3 runs to 13 residues. Germline V CDR1 and CDR2: DFQATT, SNEGSKA (reference sequence). CDR3 sequence reads: CSARSGAESRYTF.

The genes are TRBV20-1 and TRBJ2-1; as DNA is missing, the TRBD2 call by TCRdb cannot be tested. CDR3 length: 15 residues. Per the germline V gene, CDR1 is DFQATT and CDR2 is SNEGSKA (reference sequence). The CDR3 protein is CSPSTGSGSSHEQFF.

The genes are TRBV20-1 and TRBJ2-1; TCRdb's assignment of TRBD2 cannot be checked, as there is no DNA. Germline V gene lookup returns CDR1 DFQATT and CDR2 SNEGSKA (reference sequence). The CDR3 covers 15 residues. CDR3 residues: CSVPLRRNSYNEQFF.

The CDR3 here is CSVNGTGYGNQPQHF. This chain joins TRBV29-1 and TRBJ1-5; TCRdb gives TRBD1 as the D gene, but with no DNA this cannot be confirmed. Germline loops: CDR1 SQVTM, CDR2 ANQGSEA. The CDR3 covers 15 residues.

In terms of frequency, this clonotype is medium-sized. The chain carries TRBV20-1 and TRBJ1-5. CDR3 size: 14 residues. Germline CDR1 and CDR2: DFQATT and SNEGSKA (reference sequence). CDR3 in amino acids: CSASRVESNQPQHF.

This chain links TRBV20-1 with TRBJ2-1. CDR3 length equals 15 residues. Germline V gene sequence: CDR1 DFQATT, CDR2 SNEGSKA (reference sequence). CDR3 sequence: CSARVVGTHYNEQFF.

The rearrangement uses TRBV29-1 and TRBJ2-7; TCRdb's assignment of TRBD2 cannot be checked, as there is no DNA. Germline values: CDR1 SQVTM, CDR2 ANQGSEA. The CDR3 has 13 amino acids. CDR3 region: CSVEGLATSEQYF.

The chain carries TRBV20-1 and TRBJ2-3; with no DNA, the TCRdb D assignment of TRBD2 cannot be verified. The germline CDR1 and CDR2 sequences are DFQATT and SNEGSKA (reference sequence). The CDR3 loop spans 17 amino acids. Here the CDR3 reads CSARDRGGGGYTDTQYF.

The chain links TRBV20-1 to TRBJ2-5; lacking DNA, the TRBD2 call made by TCRdb goes unchecked. Germline-derived CDR1 and CDR2 are DFQATT and SNEGSKA (reference sequence). This CDR3 has 16 residues. The CDR3 protein is CSASELAGGPVWTQYF.

The chain carries TRBV20-1 and TRBJ2-3; no DNA is available, so the TRBD2 call from TCRdb remains unchecked. CDR3 length: 13 residues. From germline, CDR1 is DFQATT and CDR2 SNEGSKA (reference sequence). CDR3 protein: CSAGLAGTDTQYF.

V and J are TRBV5-4 and TRBJ2-3; absent DNA, TCRdb's TRBD2 call cannot be checked. Germline lookup yields CDR1 SGHNT and CDR2 YYREEE (reference sequence). The CDR3 runs 15 residues. CDR3 in amino acids: CASSPDLGGTDTQYF.

The chain couples TRBV20-1 to TRBJ2-1. The CDR3 spans 13 residues. CDR1 and CDR2 (germline): DFQATT, SNEGSKA (reference sequence). The chain's CDR3 is CSARDSLANEQFF.

This rearrangement joins TRBV20-1 to TRBJ2-3; TCRdb reports TRBD2, a call that lacks DNA to check it against. The CDR3 runs 15 residues. Germline lookup yields CDR1 DFQATT and CDR2 SNEGSKA (reference sequence). The CDR3 sequence is CSAKSLAGTTDTQYF.

V gene TRBV20-1 combines with J gene TRBJ2-7; TCRdb outputs TRBD1, but without DNA this stays unchecked. From germline, CDR1 is DFQATT and CDR2 SNEGSKA (reference sequence). The CDR3 has 13 residues. The CDR3 is CSALGQGIGEQYF.

V gene TRBV20-1 combines with J gene TRBJ2-7; without DNA, the TCRdb call of TRBD1 cannot be checked. The germline V gene encodes CDR1 DFQATT and CDR2 SNEGSKA (reference sequence). CDR3 length: 14 residues. The CDR3 spells CSAATGIVPYEQYF.

The gene calls are TRBV20-1 and TRBJ2-2; without DNA, the TCRdb call of TRBD1 cannot be checked. Germline-derived CDR1 and CDR2 are DFQATT and SNEGSKA (reference sequence). The CDR3 length is 17 residues. CDR3 region: CSARDILTGDYTGELFF.

Measured by frequency, this clonotype is medium-sized. The V call is TRBV20-1, the J call TRBJ2-2. This CDR3 has 11 residues. CDR1 is DFQATT and CDR2 is SNEGSKA in the germline V gene (reference sequence). The CDR3 protein is CSARSAGELFF.

The chain combines TRBV2 with TRBJ2-1; there is no DNA to check the TCRdb D call of TRBD2. The CDR3 runs to 14 residues. CDR1 is SNHLY and CDR2 is FYNNEI in the germline V gene. CDR3 sequence reads: CASSELAPLNEQFF.

The V gene is TRBV29-1, the J gene TRBJ1-5; TCRdb's D gene call, TRBD1, goes unchecked for lack of DNA. The germline gives CDR1 SQVTM, CDR2 ANQGSEA. The CDR3 covers 13 residues. The CDR3 sequence: CSVAQGSNQPQHF.

This chain's CDR3 is CSARKGGTSGTRSPYNEQFF. This chain links TRBV20-1 with TRBJ2-1; TCRdb outputs TRBD2, but without DNA this stays unchecked. The germline gives CDR1 DFQATT, CDR2 SNEGSKA (reference sequence). The CDR3 extends over 20 amino acids.

V gene TRBV20-1 combines with J gene TRBJ1-1. The CDR3 runs 15 residues. Germline values: CDR1 DFQATT, CDR2 SNEGSKA (reference sequence). Here the CDR3 reads CSARDRQDLYTEAFF.

The chain couples TRBV20-1 to TRBJ2-1; the D gene TCRdb calls, TRBD1, cannot be checked with no DNA. This CDR3 has 15 amino acids. Per the germline V gene, CDR1 is DFQATT and CDR2 is SNEGSKA (reference sequence). CDR3 sequence reads: CSAAATQGWGNEQFF.

The rearrangement uses TRBV20-1 and TRBJ1-1. The CDR3 totals 16 residues. The germline CDR1 and CDR2 sequences are DFQATT and SNEGSKA (reference sequence). CDR3 sequence reads: CSASTTRGGRNTEAFF.

Judged by frequency, this clonotype is medium-sized (0.01 to 0.1%). J is TRBJ2-3 and V is TRBV27; TCRdb reports TRBD1, a call that lacks DNA to check it against. This CDR3 is 16 amino acids long. Germline lookup yields CDR1 MNHEY and CDR2 SMNVEV (reference sequence). CDR3 protein: CASSLLPGASTDTQYF.

The chain's CDR3 is CSVRAPSGGYEQYF. The rearrangement joins TRBV29-1 to TRBJ2-7; TCRdb lists TRBD2, though no DNA is available to test this call. Germline V gene sequence: CDR1 SQVTM, CDR2 ANQGSEA. This CDR3 comprises 14 residues.

Considering frequency, this clonotype is medium-sized. The V gene is TRBV20-1, the J gene TRBJ1-5; the D gene TCRdb calls, TRBD1, cannot be checked with no DNA. The length of the CDR3 is 13 residues. Per germline, CDR1 DFQATT and CDR2 SNEGSKA (reference sequence). The CDR3 is CSADTGEGQPQHF.

The chain recombines TRBV20-1 with TRBJ1-1; TCRdb's D call, TRBD1, is unchecked because there is no DNA. The CDR3 is 19 amino acids. From germline, CDR1 is DFQATT and CDR2 SNEGSKA (reference sequence). The CDR3 sequence: CSARDMTGANQGIGTEAFF.

The chain is built from TRBV20-1 and TRBJ2-4; TCRdb lists TRBD2, though no DNA is available to test this call. The CDR3 length is 19 residues. The germline V gene has CDR1 DFQATT and CDR2 SNEGSKA (reference sequence). This chain's CDR3 is CSARERGLAGVGVKNIQYF.

This clonotype is medium-sized by frequency. The chain recombines TRBV20-1 with TRBJ2-1; TCRdb calls TRBD1, which cannot be checked without DNA. This CDR3 comprises 14 residues. The germline V gene has CDR1 DFQATT and CDR2 SNEGSKA (reference sequence). This chain's CDR3 is CSARDGGGRDEQFF.

The J gene is TRBJ2-1, the V gene TRBV20-1; the TRBD2 assignment by TCRdb is unverifiable without DNA. Per the germline V gene, CDR1 is DFQATT and CDR2 is SNEGSKA (reference sequence). This CDR3 is built from 19 residues. CDR3 sequence: CSAEPPGLAGGHLPNEQFF.

The J gene is TRBJ2-3, the V gene TRBV29-1. CDR3 length equals 13 residues. From germline, CDR1 is SQVTM and CDR2 ANQGSEA. CDR3 in amino acids: CSVVKQTTDTQYF.